This entry describes one TCR beta chain. Without the conserved terminal phenylalanine or tryptophan, this CDR3 likely stems from a read error. Because the CDR3's place on the DNA is in doubt, the DNA is left out and the CDR3 is given as listed by TCRdb. The sample's time point: after trial treatment. The sample's treatment: LDRT plus nivolumab, ipilimumab, low-dose cyclophosphamide and aspirin (RACIN trial). The study gave donors nivolumab, ipilimumab, aspirin, low-dose cyclophosphamide and low-dose radiotherapy. Priming of first-strand cDNA relied on TRAV- and TRBV-specific primers (covering alpha and beta chains). Both a constant-region primer and a V-primer adapter served to amplify TCRs across 15 to 25 PCR cycles. TCRdb redid the calling of the reads with MiXCR, one entry per CDR3 protein. The sample carries about 84,000 distinct CDR3 sequences, around a sixth recorded once. This specimen belongs to a study of low-dose radiotherapy and immunotherapy resistance in tumors.

The CDR3 is 9 residues long, counting both termini. In germline, CDR1 is MNHEY, CDR2 SVGEGT. The genes are TRBV6-2 or TRBV6-3 and TRBJ1-2; TRBD1 is the table's D call and was not checked against the DNA. The sequence came from a male donor with prostate cancer. The sample here was PBMCs, taken after low-dose radiotherapy plus immunotherapy. The CDR3 reads CASSYSGGG.